These T cell receptor beta chains were read from a single sample in a study of shared clonotypes between healthy human individuals. The repertoire was sequenced with immunoSEQ multiplex PCR; TCRdb's copy has only in-frame clones and lacks some. This sample carries some 510,000 clones, 60% to 85% of them seen once, and the ten largest clones take approximately 13%. Material: PBMCs. These receptors came from a middle-aged woman in good health. Some clones in this sample may be carry-over from other donors' samples. Both conserved end residues are part of each CDR3. Each record gives: J gene, D gene, V gene, CDR3 protein. The D gene is left open where the match is weak.

TRBJ2-1	NA	TRBV14	CASSPGNYNEQFF
TRBJ2-1	TRBD2	TRBV2	CASSEALIWGTNNEQFF
TRBJ2-2	TRBD1	TRBV5-1	CASSLGTGGNTGELFF
TRBJ2-7	TRBD2	TRBV7-2	CASSPSGNHEQYF
TRBJ1-1	TRBD1	TRBV7-2	CASSPLGTGDTEAFF
TRBJ1-6	NA	TRBV7-9	CASSSDAIEAALHF
TRBJ2-7	TRBD1	TRBV29-1	CSVAGQGVYEQYF
TRBJ1-6	TRBD1	TRBV28	CASRVTGSLSPLHF
TRBJ1-2	NA	TRBV28	CASSLGFYGYTF
TRBJ2-7	TRBD2	TRBV10-3	CAISTTSGSRNEQYF
TRBJ1-4	TRBD1	TRBV4-1	CASSQPGTGTTNEKLFF
TRBJ2-4	NA	TRBV7-2	CASSYRPGGLKNIQYF
TRBJ2-2	NA	TRBV25-1	CASRSPGRYTGELFF
TRBJ2-7	NA	TRBV6-1	CASSYRYEQYF
TRBJ1-1	TRBD1	TRBV7-8	CASSSGTGLGTEAFF
TRBJ1-5	NA	TRBV7-2	CASSLGGTQYSNQPQHF
TRBJ2-1	NA	TRBV7-7	CASSLALDSYNEQFF
TRBJ1-5	NA	TRBV28	CASSLVGGYQPQHF
TRBJ2-1	TRBD2	TRBV6-4	CASSETHGLAEIYNEQFF
TRBJ2-3	TRBD2	TRBV19	CASSTPRLAGAHSQYF
TRBJ2-3	TRBD2	TRBV5-1	CASSLPSGGSTDTQYF
TRBJ2-3	NA	TRBV5-1	CASSLGGSAPVTDTQYF
TRBJ2-1	NA	TRBV28	CASSLTRGNYNEQFF
TRBJ2-6	NA	TRBV9	CASSVDGANVLTF
TRBJ1-3	NA	TRBV5-4	CASSLQGVAGNTIYF
TRBJ2-5	NA	TRBV5-6	CASSGGVEETQYF
TRBJ2-7	NA	TRBV9	CASSVGQLGHYEQYF
TRBJ2-3	NA	TRBV6-6	CASSRQPPSTDTQYF
TRBJ2-7	TRBD2	TRBV7-2	CASSLRGRAGEQYF
TRBJ1-2	NA	TRBV28	CASSITENYGYTF
TRBJ2-7	TRBD1	TRBV19	CASSIIGTASYEQYF
TRBJ2-7	TRBD2	TRBV30	CAWKRGRANEQYF
TRBJ2-5	NA	TRBV19	CASSIGGVLMKTQYF
TRBJ1-1	TRBD1	TRBV6-1	CASRGQGHTEAFF
TRBJ2-3	NA	TRBV5-1	CASSFFVSVGTDTQYF
TRBJ2-7	TRBD1	TRBV7-7	CASSFDRGGEQYF
TRBJ2-5	TRBD1	TRBV7-2	CASSLQGGGETQYF
TRBJ2-4	TRBD1	TRBV5-4	CASSPDRVEVKNIQYF
TRBJ1-1	NA	TRBV5-1	CASTTAGDTEAFF
TRBJ2-3	NA	TRBV29-1	CSVVVNTDTQYF
TRBJ1-4	TRBD1	TRBV28	CASREQGRANEKLFF
TRBJ2-5	NA	TRBV7-8	CASSSHRTEETQYF
TRBJ2-1	NA	TRBV4-3	CASSQGTGPGNEQFF
TRBJ2-7	TRBD2	TRBV6-5	CASRETSGRLEQYF
TRBJ2-7	TRBD1	TRBV4-1	CASSQVTGASYEQYF
TRBJ2-7	TRBD2	TRBV6-5	CASSYGRAGYEQYF
TRBJ2-1	TRBD2	TRBV15	CASGTSGNEQFF
TRBJ1-1	NA	TRBV25-1	CASSVLEGDTEAFF
TRBJ2-5	NA	TRBV14	CASSPDQYQETQYF
TRBJ2-2	TRBD2	TRBV2	CASSQGLGGAGELFF
TRBJ2-2	NA	TRBV5-4	CGTRGRWGRNTGELFF
TRBJ2-1	TRBD2	TRBV9	CASSVGETSGRPWGVEQFF
TRBJ2-1	TRBD2	TRBV28	CASSLVSGSAYNEQFF
TRBJ2-1	TRBD1	TRBV15	CATSKTPGQGRGLTYNEQFF
TRBJ2-7	NA	TRBV30	CAFSDPGPMGYEQYF
TRBJ2-7	NA	TRBV5-1	CASSLVSGEQYF
TRBJ1-5	NA	TRBV28	CASSLAGSFGPQHF
TRBJ2-7	NA	TRBV4-3	CASSQTTQSLFEQYF
TRBJ2-2	NA	TRBV5-4	CASSLQNTGELFF